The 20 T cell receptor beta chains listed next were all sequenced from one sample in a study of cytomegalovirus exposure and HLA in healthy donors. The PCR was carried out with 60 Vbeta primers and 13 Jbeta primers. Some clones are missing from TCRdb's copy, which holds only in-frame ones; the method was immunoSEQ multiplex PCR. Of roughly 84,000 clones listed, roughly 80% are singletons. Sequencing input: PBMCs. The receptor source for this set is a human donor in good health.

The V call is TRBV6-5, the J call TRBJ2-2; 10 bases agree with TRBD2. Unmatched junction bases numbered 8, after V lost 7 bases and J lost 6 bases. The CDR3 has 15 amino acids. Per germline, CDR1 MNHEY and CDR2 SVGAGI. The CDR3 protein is CASTQSGGASGELFF. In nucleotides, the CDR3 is TGTGCCAGCACCCAAAGCGGGGGGGCCTCCGGGGAGCTGTTTTTT.

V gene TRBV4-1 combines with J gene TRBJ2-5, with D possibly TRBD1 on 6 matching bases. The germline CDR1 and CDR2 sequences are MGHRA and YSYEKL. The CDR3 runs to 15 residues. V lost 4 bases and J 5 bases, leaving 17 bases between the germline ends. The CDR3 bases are TGCGCCAGCAGCCTATGGGACACACGAGGGGAGACCCAGTACTTC. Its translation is CASSLWDTRGETQYF.

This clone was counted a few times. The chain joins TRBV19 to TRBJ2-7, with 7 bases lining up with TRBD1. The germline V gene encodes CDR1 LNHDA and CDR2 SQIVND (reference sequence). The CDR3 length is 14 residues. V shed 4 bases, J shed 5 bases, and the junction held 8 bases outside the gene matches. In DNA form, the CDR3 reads TGTGCCAGTAGTACTGTTGACAGGGTGGACGAGCAGTACTTC. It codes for CASSTVDRVDEQYF.

The DNA for the CDR3 is TGTGCCAGCAGCGACAGGGGACCCGAGACCCAGTACTTC. Translated, it gives CASSDRGPETQYF. The rearrangement joins TRBV2 to TRBJ2-5; 8 nucleotides line up with TRBD1. Germline V CDR1 and CDR2: SNHLY, FYNNEI. The junction had 5 bases not matched to a gene; V was cut back by 6 bases and J by 5 bases. CDR3 length: 13 residues.

CDR3 sequence reads: CASSDSGGDQETQYF. The CDR3 DNA reads TGCGCCAGCAGTGACTCGGGGGGCGACCAAGAGACCCAGTACTTC. V is TRBV10-1 and J is TRBJ2-5; D might be TRBD2 (7 bases). Trimming pared 3 bases from V and 0 bases from J, leaving 11 bases between. Per germline, CDR1 WNHNN and CDR2 SYGVQD (reference sequence). The CDR3 has 15 amino acids.

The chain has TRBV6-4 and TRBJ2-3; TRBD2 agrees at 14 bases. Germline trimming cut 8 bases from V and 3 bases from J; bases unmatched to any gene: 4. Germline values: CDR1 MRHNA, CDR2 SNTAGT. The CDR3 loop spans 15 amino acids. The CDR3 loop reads CASSGLAGATDTQYF. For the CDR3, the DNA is TGTGCCAGCTCGGGACTAGCGGGGGCAACAGATACGCAGTATTTT.

Here the CDR3 reads CASSQQGTGNTIYF. CDR3 sequence (DNA): TGTGCCAGCTCGCAGCAGGGTACTGGAAACACCATATATTTT. The V call is TRBV18, the J call TRBJ1-3; maybe TRBD1 (5 bases). Germline V CDR1 and CDR2: KGHSH, LQKENI. V shed 6 bases and J shed 2 bases, with 11 bases lying between them. The CDR3 is made up of 14 amino acids.

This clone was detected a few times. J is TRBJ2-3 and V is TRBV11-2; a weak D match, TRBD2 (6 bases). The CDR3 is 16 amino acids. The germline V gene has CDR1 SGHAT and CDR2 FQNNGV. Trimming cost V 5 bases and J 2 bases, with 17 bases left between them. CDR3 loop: CASSQDGGVPTDTQYF. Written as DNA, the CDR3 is TGTGCCAGCAGCCAAGATGGAGGGGTACCCACAGATACGCAGTATTTT.

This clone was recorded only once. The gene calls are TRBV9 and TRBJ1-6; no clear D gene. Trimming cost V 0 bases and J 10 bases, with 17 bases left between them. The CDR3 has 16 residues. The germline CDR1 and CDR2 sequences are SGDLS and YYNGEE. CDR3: CASSVEAGPGVSPLHF. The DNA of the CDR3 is TGTGCCAGCAGCGTAGAGGCGGGTCCAGGAGTCTCACCCCTCCACTTT. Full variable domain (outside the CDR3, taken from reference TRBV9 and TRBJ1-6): DSGVTQTPKHLITATGQRVTLRCSPRSGDLSVYWYQQSLDQGLQFLIQYYNGEERAKGNILERFSAQQFPDLHSELNLSSLELGDSALYFCASSVEAGPGVSPLHFGNGTRLTVT.

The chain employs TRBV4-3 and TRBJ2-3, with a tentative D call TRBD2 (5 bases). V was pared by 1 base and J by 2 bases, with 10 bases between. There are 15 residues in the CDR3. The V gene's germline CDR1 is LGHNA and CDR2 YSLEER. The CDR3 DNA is TGCGCCAGCAGCCAAGTAGCGCAGTACACAGATACGCAGTATTTT. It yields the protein CASSQVAQYTDTQYF.

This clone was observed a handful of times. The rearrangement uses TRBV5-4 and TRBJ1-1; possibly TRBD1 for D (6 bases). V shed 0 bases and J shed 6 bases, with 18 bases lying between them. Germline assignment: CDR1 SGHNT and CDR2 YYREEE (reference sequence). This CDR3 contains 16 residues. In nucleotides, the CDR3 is TGTGCCAGCAGCTTGGGTCAGGGATTAAGGGGGTCTGAAGCTTTCTTT. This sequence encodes CASSLGQGLRGSEAFF.

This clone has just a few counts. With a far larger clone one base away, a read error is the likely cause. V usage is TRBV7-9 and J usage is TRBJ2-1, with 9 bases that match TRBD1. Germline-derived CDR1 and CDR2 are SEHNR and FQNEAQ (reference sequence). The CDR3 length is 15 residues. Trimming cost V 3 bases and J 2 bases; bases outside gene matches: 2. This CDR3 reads CASSLGDRAYNEQFF. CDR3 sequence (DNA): TGTGCCAGCAGCTTGGGGGACAGGGCCTACAATGAGCAGTTCTTC.

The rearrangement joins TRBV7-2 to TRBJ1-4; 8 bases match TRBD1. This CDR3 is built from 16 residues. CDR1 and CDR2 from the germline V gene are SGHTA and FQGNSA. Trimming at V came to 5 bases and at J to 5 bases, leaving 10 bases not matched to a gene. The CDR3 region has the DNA TGTGCCAGCAGCAACAGACAGGGGTCCCTGAATGAAAAACTGTTTTTT. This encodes CASSNRQGSLNEKLFF.

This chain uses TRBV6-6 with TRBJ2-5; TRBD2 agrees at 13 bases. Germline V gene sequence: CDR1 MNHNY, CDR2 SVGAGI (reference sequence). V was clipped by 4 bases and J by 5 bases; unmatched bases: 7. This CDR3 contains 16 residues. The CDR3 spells CASSSALAGGLETQYF. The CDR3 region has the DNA TGTGCCAGCAGTTCGGCACTAGCGGGGGGGCTTGAGACCCAGTACTTC.

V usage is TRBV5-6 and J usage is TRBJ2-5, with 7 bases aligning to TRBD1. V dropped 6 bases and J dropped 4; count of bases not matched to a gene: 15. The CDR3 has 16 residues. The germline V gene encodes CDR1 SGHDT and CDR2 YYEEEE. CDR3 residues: CASTLRYGQARETQYF. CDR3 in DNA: TGTGCCAGCACCCTGAGATACGGACAGGCGCGAGAGACCCAGTACTTC.

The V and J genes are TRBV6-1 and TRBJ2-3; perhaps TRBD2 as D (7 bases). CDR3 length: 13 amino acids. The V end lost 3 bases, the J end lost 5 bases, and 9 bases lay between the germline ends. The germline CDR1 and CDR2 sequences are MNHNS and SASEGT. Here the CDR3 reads CASSERGGDTQYF. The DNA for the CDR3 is TGTGCCAGCAGTGAGAGGGGGGGAGATACGCAGTATTTT.

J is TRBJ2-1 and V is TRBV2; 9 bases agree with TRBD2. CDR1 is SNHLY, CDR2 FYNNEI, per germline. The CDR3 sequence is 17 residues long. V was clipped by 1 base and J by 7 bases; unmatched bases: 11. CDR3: CASSEGVGGGALNEQFF. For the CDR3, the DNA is TGTGCCAGCAGTGAAGGGGTTGGCGGGGGGGCGTTGAATGAGCAGTTCTTC.

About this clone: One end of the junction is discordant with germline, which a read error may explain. The chain's CDR3 is CASSTGEQRYSYTF. The CDR3 DNA sequence: TGTGCCAGTAGTACTGGCGAGCAGCGCTATAGCTACACCTTC. The chain employs TRBV19 and TRBJ1-2; D unresolved. The CDR3 extends over 14 amino acids. Per the germline V gene, CDR1 is LNHDA and CDR2 is SQIVND (reference sequence).

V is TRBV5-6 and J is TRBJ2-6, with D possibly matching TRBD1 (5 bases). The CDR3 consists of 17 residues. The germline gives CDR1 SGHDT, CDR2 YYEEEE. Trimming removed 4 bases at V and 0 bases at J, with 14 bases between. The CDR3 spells CASSVTRQISGANVLTF. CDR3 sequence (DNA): TGTGCCAGCAGCGTCACTCGACAGATCTCTGGGGCCAACGTCCTGACTTTC.

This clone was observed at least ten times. CDR3 bases: TGTGCCAGCAGCCCCGGGACAGGGGTTTACGAGCAGTACTTC. This translates into CASSPGTGVYEQYF. The chain employs TRBV6-5 and TRBJ2-7, with TRBD1 identical over 10 bases. V lost 6 bases, J lost 4 bases, and 6 bases stayed unmatched. The CDR3 consists of 14 residues. Germline CDR1 reads MNHEY; CDR2 reads SVGAGI.